The source of this T cell receptor beta chain is a study of blood T cell repertoires in COVID-19. Those who participated ranged in age from roughly 18 to 89 years and resided in about two dozen US areas. Each recovered donor of Cohort 3 presented with two negative PCRs, clearance, or symptom resolution. Germline CDR1 and CDR2: SGHTS and YDEGEE. Unmatched junction bases numbered 6, after V lost 5 bases and J lost 1 base. The CDR3 consists of 16 residues. The data were produced by immunoSEQ multiplex PCR, yet TCRdb's version contains in-frame clones alone and is incomplete. The sample records 300,000 to 350,000 clones, 80% to 90% being singletons.

This TCR came from a man younger than 40 who had recovered from COVID-19. V usage is TRBV5-8 and J usage is TRBJ2-2; 9 bases match TRBD2. Input material: PBMCs or T cells enriched from blood (not recorded which). The CDR3 DNA is TGTGCCAGCAGACGAGGTAGCGGGGGGAACACCGGGGAGCTGTTTTTT. This gives the protein CASRRGSGGNTGELFF.